These 16 T cell receptor beta chains share one sample of origin, sequenced in a study of blood T cell repertoires in COVID-19. The protocol was immunoSEQ multiplex PCR, while the TCRdb copy is restricted to in-frame clones and leaves out a portion. This table has 100,000 to 150,000 clones, roughly 82% appearing once. Sequenced input: peripheral blood. The receptors stem from a human donor in a cohort sampled during active COVID-19.

The rearrangement joins TRBV6-1 to TRBJ1-1; 7 bases line up with TRBD1. Germline V CDR1 and CDR2: MNHNS, SASEGT. The CDR3 covers 16 residues. J lost 4 bases, V lost 3 bases, and 11 bases had no gene match. CDR3 DNA: TGTGCCAGCAGTGACCAAACGGGACAGAGAAGCACTGAAGCTTTCTTT. Its translation is CASSDQTGQRSTEAFF.

The chain carries TRBV19 and TRBJ1-2; 7 bases align to TRBD1. Germline V CDR1 and CDR2: LNHDA, SQIVND (reference sequence). This CDR3 contains 15 residues. Trimming removed 5 bases from V and 7 bases from J; junction bases left unmatched: 13. This chain's CDR3 is CASSLRQGLIPGYTF. Here the CDR3 DNA reads TGTGCCAGTAGTCTCAGACAGGGATTAATTCCTGGCTACACCTTC.

This chain connects TRBV5-1 to TRBJ2-7; 9 bases agree with TRBD1. The V gene's germline CDR1 is SGHRS and CDR2 YFSETQ. This CDR3 spans 15 amino acids. After removal of 4 bases from V and 0 bases from J, the junction contained 5 bases not matched to a gene. CDR3 sequence: CASSQRQGGSYEQYF. CDR3 DNA: TGCGCCAGCAGCCAGAGACAGGGGGGCTCCTACGAGCAGTACTTC.

The chain employs TRBV6-2 or TRBV6-3 and TRBJ2-1; 7 bases fit TRBD2. Unmatched junction bases numbered 8, after V lost 4 bases and J lost 2 bases. The germline V gene encodes CDR1 MNHEY and CDR2 SVGEGT. CDR3 length: 16 residues. The CDR3 here is CASSFAGGRAYNEQFF. The CDR3 DNA sequence: TGTGCCAGCAGTTTCGCTGGAGGGAGGGCCTACAATGAGCAGTTCTTC.

The chain recombines TRBV21-1 with TRBJ2-2; the DNA was not compared with TRBD1, the D call given in the table. TRBV21-1 is marked as a pseudogene. This CDR3 has 18 amino acids. CDR3 DNA sequence: TGTGCCAGCAGCAAAGAGGATGACGGGACAGCGAACACCGGGGAGCTGTTTTTT. Amino acids: CASSKEDDGTANTGELFF.

The rearrangement joins TRBV12-3 or TRBV12-4 to TRBJ2-1, with D hard to call. The V and J ends lost 6 bases and 9 bases respectively, with 15 bases between them. CDR3 length: 13 residues. DNA of the CDR3: TGTGCCAGCAGCCCCAAACCTTCGGGTGAGCAGTTCTTC. It is translated as CASSPKPSGEQFF.

The gene calls are TRBV6-5 and TRBJ1-1; D is perhaps TRBD1 (6 bases). V shed 10 bases and J shed 4 bases, with 16 bases lying between them. CDR3 length: 13 residues. CDR1 is MNHEY and CDR2 is SVGAGI in the germline V gene. The CDR3 region is CATARGMGTEAFF. CDR3 coding DNA: TGTGCCACCGCCAGGGGCATGGGCACTGAAGCTTTCTTT.

This clone has more than one count but fewer than ten. V gene TRBV19 combines with J gene TRBJ2-7, with D hard to call. V dropped 5 bases and J dropped 3 bases, with 8 bases sitting between them. This CDR3 spans 12 amino acids. Germline-derived CDR1 and CDR2 are LNHDA and SQIVND (reference sequence). The CDR3 region is CASSGPHYEQYF. The CDR3 coding sequence is TGTGCCAGTAGTGGGCCTCACTACGAGCAGTACTTC.

The chain is built from TRBV28 and TRBJ2-6; possibly TRBD1 for D (6 bases). The CDR3 runs 18 residues. Trimming left V 3 bases short and J 0 bases short, with 15 bases between. In germline, CDR1 is MDHEN, CDR2 SYDVKM. The DNA of the CDR3 is TGTGCCAGCAGTTTGACACAGGGAAAAAGCTCTGGGGCCAACGTCCTGACTTTC. It codes for CASSLTQGKSSGANVLTF.

This chain links TRBV19 with TRBJ1-6; a possible D gene is TRBD1 (5 bases). The germline V gene encodes CDR1 LNHDA and CDR2 SQIVND (reference sequence). The CDR3 consists of 20 residues. V was clipped by 2 bases and J by 0 bases, with 20 bases between them. CDR3 protein: CASSIWGTRASSSYNSPLHF. The CDR3 DNA follows: TGTGCCAGTAGTATATGGGGCACTCGGGCCTCGAGCTCCTATAATTCACCCCTCCACTTT.

This chain connects TRBV3-1 (or the pseudogene TRBV3-2) to TRBJ1-6, with D possibly being TRBD1 (5 bases). Germline assignment: CDR1 LGHDT and CDR2 YNNKEL (reference sequence). V was cut by 3 bases and J by 8 bases, with 11 bases left in between. CDR3 length: 14 residues. The CDR3 sequence is CASSQGGGHSPLHF. CDR3 bases: TGTGCCAGCAGCCAGGGGGGGGGACATTCACCCCTCCACTTT.

V is TRBV7-9 and J is TRBJ2-3, with D unclear. Germline loops: CDR1 SEHNR, CDR2 FQNEAQ (reference sequence). The CDR3 sequence is 12 residues long. V dropped 2 bases and J dropped 6 bases, with 6 bases sitting between them. CDR3 sequence (DNA): TGTGCCAGCAGCTTAATCGCGGATACGCAGTATTTT. Encoded protein: CASSLIADTQYF.

In this sample, this clone turned up once. The chain joins TRBV6-5 to TRBJ1-5; D might be TRBD1 (6 bases). In germline, CDR1 is MNHEY, CDR2 SVGAGI. The CDR3 covers 14 residues. V lost 8 bases, J lost 5 bases, and 16 bases lay in between. The CDR3 bases are TGTGCCAGCGAGACCGGGGGGGCCTATCAGCCCCAGCATTTT. Translation gives CASETGGAYQPQHF.

V and J are TRBV2 and TRBJ2-7; 9 bases agree with TRBD2. Germline CDR1 SNHLY, CDR2 FYNNEI. This CDR3 spans 14 amino acids. V trimming: 4 bases; J trimming: 3 bases; junction bases outside the gene matches: 4. The CDR3 region has the DNA TGTGCCAGCAGTGTTGGTAGCGGGAGCTACGAGCAGTACTTC. Protein sequence: CASSVGSGSYEQYF.

The chain carries TRBV27 and TRBJ2-6, with TRBD2 matching over 10 bases. Germline CDR1 is MNHEY and CDR2 is SMNVEV (reference sequence). CDR3 length: 18 residues. With 7 bases clipped from V and 0 bases from J, the junction kept 9 bases outside the gene matches. As DNA, the CDR3 is TGTGCCAGCACCCTACTAGCGGGATTTTTCTCTGGGGCCAACGTCCTGACTTTC. Translation: CASTLLAGFFSGANVLTF.

The gene calls are TRBV15 and TRBJ2-7, with D maybe TRBD2 (6 bases). Germline assignment: CDR1 LNHNV and CDR2 YYDKDF (reference sequence). V lost 0 bases, J lost 0 bases, and 15 bases lay in between. CDR3 length equals 17 residues. The CDR3 region has the DNA TGTGCCACCAGCAGAGATTCCGGGGGAAGGGGCTCCTACGAGCAGTACTTC. Its translation is CATSRDSGGRGSYEQYF.